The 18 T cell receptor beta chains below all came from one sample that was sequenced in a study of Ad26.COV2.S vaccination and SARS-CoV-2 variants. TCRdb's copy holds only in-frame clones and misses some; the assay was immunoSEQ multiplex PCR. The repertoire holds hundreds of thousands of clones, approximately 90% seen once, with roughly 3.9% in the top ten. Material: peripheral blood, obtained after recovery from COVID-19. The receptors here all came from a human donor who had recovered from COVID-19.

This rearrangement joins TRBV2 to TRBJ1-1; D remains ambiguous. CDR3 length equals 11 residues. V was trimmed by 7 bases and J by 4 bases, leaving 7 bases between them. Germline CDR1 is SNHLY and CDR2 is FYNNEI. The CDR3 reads CASNEATEAFF. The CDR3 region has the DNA TGTGCCAGCAATGAGGCCACTGAAGCTTTCTTT.

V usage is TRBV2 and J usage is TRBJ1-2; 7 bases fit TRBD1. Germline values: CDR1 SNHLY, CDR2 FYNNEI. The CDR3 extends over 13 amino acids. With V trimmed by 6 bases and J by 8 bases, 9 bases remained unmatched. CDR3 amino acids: CASSYGTVQGYTF. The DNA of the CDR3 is TGTGCCAGCAGCTATGGGACAGTCCAAGGCTACACCTTC.

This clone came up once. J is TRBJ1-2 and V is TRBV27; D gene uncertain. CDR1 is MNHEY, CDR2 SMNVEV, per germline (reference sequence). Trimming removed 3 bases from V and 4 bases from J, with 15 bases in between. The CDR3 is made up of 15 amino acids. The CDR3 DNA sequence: TGTGCCAGCAGTTTTACCCGGGTCCCCTCCTATGGCTACACCTTC. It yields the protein CASSFTRVPSYGYTF.

CDR3 sequence reads: CASRQDREATEAFF. The CDR3 bases are TGTGCCAGCAGACAGGACAGGGAGGCCACTGAAGCTTTCTTT. The chain recombines TRBV6-4 with TRBJ1-1; 8 nucleotides align to TRBD1. The CDR3 loop spans 14 amino acids. Germline CDR1 reads MRHNA; CDR2 reads SNTAGT. The V gene end was trimmed by 6 bases and the J gene end by 4 bases; junction bases not matched to a gene: 7.

The CDR3 loop reads CASSLIMGLRETQYF. The CDR3 nucleotides are TGTGCCAGCAGCTTAATAATGGGGCTCCGGGAGACCCAGTACTTC. The rearrangement joins TRBV11-2 to TRBJ2-5; tentative D call: TRBD1 (5 bases). V shed 2 bases and J shed 5 bases, with 15 bases lying between them. The CDR3 contains 15 residues. Germline CDR1 reads SGHAT; CDR2 reads FQNNGV.

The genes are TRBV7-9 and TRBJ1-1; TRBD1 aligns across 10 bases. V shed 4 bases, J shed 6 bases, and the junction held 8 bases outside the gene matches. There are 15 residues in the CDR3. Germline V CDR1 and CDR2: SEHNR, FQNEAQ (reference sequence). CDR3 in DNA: TGTGCCAGCAGCTCCAGACAGGGGGCCCCCTCTGAAGCTTTCTTT. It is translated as CASSSRQGAPSEAFF. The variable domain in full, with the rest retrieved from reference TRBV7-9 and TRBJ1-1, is DTGVSQNPRHKITKRGQNVTFRCDPISEHNRLYWYRQTLGQGPEFLTYFQNEAQLEKSRLLSDRFSAERPKGSFSTLEIQRTEQGDSAMYLCASSSRQGAPSEAFFGQGTRLTVV.

CDR3 sequence: CASSKGHGYTF. The CDR3 DNA is TGTGCCAGCAGCAAGGGGCATGGCTACACCTTC. This chain uses TRBV21-1 with TRBJ1-2; TRBD1, the D gene given by the table, was not confirmed from the DNA. TRBV21-1 is given as a pseudogene. The CDR3 contains 11 residues.

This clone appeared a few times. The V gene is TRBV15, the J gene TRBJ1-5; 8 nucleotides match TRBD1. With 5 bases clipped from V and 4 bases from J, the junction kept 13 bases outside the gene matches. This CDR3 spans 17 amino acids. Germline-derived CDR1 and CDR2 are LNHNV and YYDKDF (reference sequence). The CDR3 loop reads CATSGSGQAVGNQPQHF. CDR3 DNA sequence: TGTGCCACCAGCGGATCGGGACAGGCTGTGGGAAATCAGCCCCAGCATTTT.

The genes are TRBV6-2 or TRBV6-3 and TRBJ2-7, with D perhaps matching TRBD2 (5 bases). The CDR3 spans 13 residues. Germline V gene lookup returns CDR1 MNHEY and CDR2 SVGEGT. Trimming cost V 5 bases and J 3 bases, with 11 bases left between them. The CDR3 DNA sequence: TGTGCCAGCAGTCCGGACTGGAACTACGAGCAGTACTTC. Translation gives CASSPDWNYEQYF.

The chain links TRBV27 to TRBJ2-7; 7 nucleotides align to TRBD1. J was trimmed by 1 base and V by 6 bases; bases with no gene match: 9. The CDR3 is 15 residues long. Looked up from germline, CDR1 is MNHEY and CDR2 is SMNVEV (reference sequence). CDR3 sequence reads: CASSHRDSLSYEQYF. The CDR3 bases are TGTGCCAGCAGCCACCGGGACAGCCTTTCCTACGAGCAGTACTTC.

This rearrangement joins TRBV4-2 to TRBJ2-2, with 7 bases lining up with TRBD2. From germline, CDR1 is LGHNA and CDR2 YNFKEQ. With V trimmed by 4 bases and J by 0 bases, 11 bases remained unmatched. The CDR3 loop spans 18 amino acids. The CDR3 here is CASSPRAPAGTNTGELFF. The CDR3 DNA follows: TGTGCCAGCAGCCCGAGAGCACCAGCGGGGACGAACACCGGGGAGCTGTTTTTT.

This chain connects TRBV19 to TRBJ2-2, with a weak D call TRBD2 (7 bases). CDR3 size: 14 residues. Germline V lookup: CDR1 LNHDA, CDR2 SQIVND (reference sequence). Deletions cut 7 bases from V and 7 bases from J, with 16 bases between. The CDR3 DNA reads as TGTGCCAGTACCCGGAGGGGGGGGGTCGGGGAGCTGTTTTTT. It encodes CASTRRGGVGELFF. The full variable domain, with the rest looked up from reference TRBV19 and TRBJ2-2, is DGGITQSPKYLFRKEGQNVTLSCEQNLNHDAMYWYRQDPGQGLRLIYYSQIVNDFQKGDIAEGYSVSREKKESFPLTVTSAQKNPTAFYLCASTRRGGVGELFFGEGSRLTVL.

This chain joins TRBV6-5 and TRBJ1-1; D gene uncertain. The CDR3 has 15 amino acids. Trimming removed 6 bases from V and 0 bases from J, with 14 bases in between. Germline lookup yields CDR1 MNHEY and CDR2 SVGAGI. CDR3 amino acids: CASSRLSGVNTEAFF. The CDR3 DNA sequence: TGTGCCAGCAGCCGGCTGAGTGGGGTGAACACTGAAGCTTTCTTT.

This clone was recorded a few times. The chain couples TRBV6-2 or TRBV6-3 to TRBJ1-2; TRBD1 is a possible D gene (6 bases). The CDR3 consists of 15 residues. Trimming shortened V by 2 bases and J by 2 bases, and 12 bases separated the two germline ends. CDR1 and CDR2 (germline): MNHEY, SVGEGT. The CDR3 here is CASSYRRTANYGYTF. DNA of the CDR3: TGTGCCAGCAGTTACCGACGGACAGCGAACTATGGCTACACCTTC.

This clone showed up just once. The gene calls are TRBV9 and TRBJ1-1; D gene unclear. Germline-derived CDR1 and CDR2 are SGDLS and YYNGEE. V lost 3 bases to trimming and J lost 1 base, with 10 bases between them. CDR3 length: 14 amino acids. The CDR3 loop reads CASSGRTGNTEAFF. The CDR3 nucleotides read TGTGCCAGCAGCGGGAGGACGGGGAACACTGAAGCTTTCTTT.

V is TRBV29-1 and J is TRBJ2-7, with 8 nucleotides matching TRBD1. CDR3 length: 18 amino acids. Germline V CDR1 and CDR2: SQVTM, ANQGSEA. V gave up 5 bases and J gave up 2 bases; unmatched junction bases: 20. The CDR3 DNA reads TGCAGCGTTTGGGGAACCGGGACAGGTCTTTTCAGGGCCTACGAGCAGTACTTC. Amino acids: CSVWGTGTGLFRAYEQYF.

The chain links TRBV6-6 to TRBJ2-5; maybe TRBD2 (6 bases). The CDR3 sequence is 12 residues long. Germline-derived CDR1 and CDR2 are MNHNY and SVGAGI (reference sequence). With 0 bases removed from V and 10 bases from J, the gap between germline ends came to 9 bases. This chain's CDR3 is CASSYSGTGQYF. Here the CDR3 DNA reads TGTGCCAGCAGTTACTCCGGGACTGGCCAGTACTTC.

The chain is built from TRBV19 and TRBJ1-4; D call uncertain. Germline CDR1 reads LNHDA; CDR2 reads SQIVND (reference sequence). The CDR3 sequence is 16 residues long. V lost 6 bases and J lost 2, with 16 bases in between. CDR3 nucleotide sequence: TGTGCCAGTAGCACCCTGACGTCCTACACTAATGAAAAACTGTTTTTT. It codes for CASSTLTSYTNEKLFF.